The 28 T cell receptor beta chains in this list originate from one sample, sequenced in a study of blood T cell repertoires in COVID-19. Generated by immunoSEQ multiplex PCR, the TCRdb table keeps only in-frame clones and is missing some. Here the sample spans about 210,000 clones, 92% being singletons. The sample comprised peripheral blood. Receptor source: a man aged 30 to 39 with acute or convalescent COVID-19.

The V gene is TRBV30, the J gene TRBJ2-1; TRBD2 matches 7 bases. Germline CDR1 GTSNPN, CDR2 SVGIG (reference sequence). This CDR3 has 13 residues. With 3 bases clipped from V and 5 bases from J, the junction kept 4 bases outside the gene matches. This CDR3 reads CAWRLAPDNEQFF. CDR3 nucleotides: TGTGCCTGGAGACTAGCGCCTGACAATGAGCAGTTCTTC.

The chain joins TRBV5-1 to TRBJ1-6; D may be TRBD1 (6 bases). The germline V gene has CDR1 SGHRS and CDR2 YFSETQ. This CDR3 region has 16 residues. V lost 5 bases and J lost 1, with 13 bases in between. CDR3 sequence (DNA): TGCGCCAGCAGAGGGCAGGGGACATCCTATAATTCACCCCTCCACTTT. This gives the protein CASRGQGTSYNSPLHF. The full variable domain, in which reference TRBV5-1 and TRBJ1-6 provide the parts outside the CDR3, is KAGVTQTPRYLIKTRGQQVTLSCSPISGHRSVSWYQQTPGQGLQFLFEYFSETQRNKGNFPGRFSGRQFSNSRSEMNVSTLELGDSALYLCASRGQGTSYNSPLHFGNGTRLTVT.

The chain combines TRBV5-6 with TRBJ2-7; 7 nucleotides line up with TRBD1. Germline trimming cut 0 bases from V and 3 bases from J; bases unmatched to any gene: 9. This CDR3 contains 16 residues. CDR1 SGHDT and CDR2 YYEEEE come from the germline V gene. This CDR3 is CASSLGGPTGLYEQYF. CDR3 sequence (DNA): TGTGCCAGCAGCTTGGGAGGACCGACAGGGCTCTACGAGCAGTACTTC.

This clone has more than one count but fewer than ten. The V call is TRBV2, the J call TRBJ1-1; D is unresolved. The CDR3 sequence is 14 residues long. Per the germline V gene, CDR1 is SNHLY and CDR2 is FYNNEI. V dropped 3 bases and J dropped 4 bases, with 12 bases sitting between them. Here the CDR3 DNA reads TGTGCCAGCAGTGAGGAGGGAGTCGTCACTGAAGCTTTCTTT. Translated, it gives CASSEEGVVTEAFF.

CDR3 coding DNA: TGTGCCAGTCACACGAAACCCTACGAGCAGTACTTC. Its protein product is CASHTKPYEQYF. The rearrangement uses TRBV28 and TRBJ2-7; no clear D. Between the trimmed V and J ends, which lost 9 bases and 2 bases, there was a span of 11 bases. Germline-derived CDR1 and CDR2 are MDHEN and SYDVKM. The CDR3 contains 12 residues.

The chain couples TRBV7-2 to TRBJ2-2; D remains unclear. Deletions cut 1 base from V and 1 base from J, with 4 bases between. CDR1 and CDR2 from the germline V gene are SGHTA and FQGNSA. The CDR3 has 14 residues. The CDR3 here is CASSLDRNTGELFF. The DNA of the CDR3 is TGTGCCAGCAGCTTAGATAGGAACACCGGGGAGCTGTTTTTT.

The chain couples TRBV30 to TRBJ1-5; weak D call: TRBD1 (5 bases). The V end lost 3 bases, the J end lost 0 bases, and 9 bases lay between the germline ends. Germline V CDR1 and CDR2: GTSNPN, SVGIG (reference sequence). CDR3 length: 14 amino acids. In DNA, the CDR3 is TGTGCCTGGAGCTTCGGGGGTAGCAATCAGCCCCAGCATTTT. The encoded protein is CAWSFGGSNQPQHF.

The CDR3, as DNA: TGTGCCTGGAGTGTTGAGGGCGGGAGGAATGGCGGGGAGCTGTTTTTT. This sequence encodes CAWSVEGGRNGGELFF. The chain uses TRBV30 and TRBJ2-2, with 8 bases identical to TRBD2. The length of the CDR3 is 16 residues. In germline, CDR1 is GTSNPN, CDR2 SVGIG (reference sequence). After removal of 0 bases from V and 7 bases from J, the junction contained 10 bases not matched to a gene.

The V call is TRBV6-1, the J call TRBJ2-1; 10 nucleotides agree with TRBD2. The length of the CDR3 is 21 residues. V dropped 2 bases and J dropped 0; count of bases not matched to a gene: 16. The germline gives CDR1 MNHNS, CDR2 SASEGT. CDR3 in amino acids: CASSEIPGLAVVSVSYNEQFF. Written as DNA, the CDR3 is TGTGCCAGCAGTGAAATCCCCGGACTAGCGGTAGTTTCGGTCTCCTACAATGAGCAGTTCTTC.

V gene TRBV6-2 or TRBV6-3 combines with J gene TRBJ1-1, with D maybe TRBD1 (5 bases). Germline V gene sequence: CDR1 MNHEY, CDR2 SVGEGT. Trimming stripped 4 bases from V and 0 bases from J, with 12 bases between. This CDR3 spans 15 amino acids. DNA for the CDR3: TGTGCCAGCAGTTCCTCACAGGCCATGAACACTGAAGCTTTCTTT. Its protein is CASSSSQAMNTEAFF.

This clone is a singleton in its sample. The rearrangement links TRBV30 to TRBJ1-6, with D perhaps matching TRBD1 (6 bases). Germline CDR1 reads GTSNPN; CDR2 reads SVGIG (reference sequence). The CDR3 runs to 13 residues. The V gene lost 0 bases and the J gene lost 10 bases, with 10 bases spanning the gap. This CDR3 reads CAWSVQGGSPLHF. CDR3 nucleotides: TGTGCCTGGAGTGTACAGGGTGGCTCACCCCTCCACTTT.

The rearrangement links TRBV29-1 to TRBJ1-2, with 10 bases identical to TRBD1. This CDR3 has 15 amino acids. V gave up 6 bases and J gave up 0 bases; unmatched junction bases: 7. Germline CDR1 and CDR2: SQVTM and ANQGSEA. CDR3: CSVYPGQGTNYGYTF. CDR3 sequence (DNA): TGCAGCGTGTATCCGGGACAGGGGACTAACTATGGCTACACCTTC. Together with reference TRBV29-1 and TRBJ1-2, the CDR3 gives the full variable domain: SAVISQKPSRDICQRGTSLTIQCQVDSQVTMMFWYRQQPGQSLTLIATANQGSEATYESGFVIDKFPISRPNLTFSTLTVSNMSPEDSSIYLCSVYPGQGTNYGYTFGSGTRLTVV.

The chain is built from TRBV5-1 and TRBJ2-7; 13 nucleotides match TRBD2. Looked up from germline, CDR1 is SGHRS and CDR2 is YFSETQ. The trim removed 1 base at V and 1 base at J, leaving 8 bases unmatched. The length of the CDR3 is 18 residues. The CDR3 coding sequence is TGCGCCAGCAGCTTGTATAGGACTAGCGGGGGTTGGTCCTACGAGCAGTACTTC. Encoded protein: CASSLYRTSGGWSYEQYF.

On this clone: Other DNA variants within this sample encode the same CDR3. The chain is built from TRBV5-1 and TRBJ1-6; D may be TRBD1 (6 bases). The CDR3 has 12 amino acids. Germline CDR1 is SGHRS and CDR2 is YFSETQ. The germline V and J ends were trimmed by 5 bases and 7 bases, with 7 bases remaining between them. CDR3 in DNA: TGCGCCAGCAGACAGGGAAATTCACCCCTCCACTTT. It is translated as CASRQGNSPLHF.

The chain uses TRBV28 and TRBJ1-2; 9 nucleotides line up with TRBD1. CDR1 MDHEN and CDR2 SYDVKM come from the germline V gene. This CDR3 region has 16 residues. V lost 5 bases to trimming and J lost 5 bases; unmatched junction nucleotides: 12. CDR3 in DNA: TGTGCCAGCAGTCTATCTCTAACAGGGGGCAGTTATGGCTACACCTTC. It yields the protein CASSLSLTGGSYGYTF.

In this sample, this clone turned up once. The rearrangement uses TRBV10-3 and TRBJ2-1; no reliable D call. Trimming took off 4 bases at V and 7 bases at J, with 11 bases between the two ends. CDR1 ENHRY and CDR2 SYGVKD come from the germline V gene. The length of the CDR3 is 13 residues. The CDR3 coding sequence is TGTGCCATCAGTGGTAACGAGAGGAATGAGCAGTTCTTC. It is translated as CAISGNERNEQFF.

V is TRBV5-4 and J is TRBJ2-2; weak D call: TRBD2 (6 bases). The CDR3 spans 17 residues. Trimming took off 1 base at V and 4 bases at J, with 17 bases between the two ends. CDR1 is SGHNT, CDR2 YYREEE, per germline (reference sequence). As DNA, the CDR3 is TGTGCCAGCAGCTTGTTTGGAACGGGAGTTGTCACCGGGGAGCTGTTTTTT. As protein: CASSLFGTGVVTGELFF.

V and J are TRBV28 and TRBJ1-5; D is possibly TRBD1 (5 bases). There are 14 residues in the CDR3. The germline V gene has CDR1 MDHEN and CDR2 SYDVKM. V was clipped by 8 bases and J by 0 bases, with 11 bases between them. The CDR3 sequence is CASFDSNSNQPQHF. The CDR3 nucleotides read TGTGCCAGCTTTGACAGTAATAGCAATCAGCCCCAGCATTTT.

The chain is built from TRBV7-9 and TRBJ2-5; D is unclear. Trimming took 8 bases from V and 0 from J, leaving 13 bases between them. The CDR3 covers 14 residues. Germline V CDR1 and CDR2: SEHNR, FQNEAQ (reference sequence). The CDR3 coding sequence is TGTGCCAGCTTCGGGTCGTCGAACCAAGAGACCCAGTACTTC. Protein: CASFGSSNQETQYF.

This rearrangement joins TRBV10-3 to TRBJ2-5, with a weak D call TRBD1 (6 bases). Germline CDR1 and CDR2: ENHRY and SYGVKD. The CDR3 covers 14 residues. The V and J ends lost 5 bases and 8 bases respectively, with 18 bases between them. The CDR3 spells CAISTQDRRDTQYF. In DNA, the CDR3 is TGTGCCATCAGTACACAGGACAGAAGGGATACCCAGTACTTC.

V usage is TRBV15 and J usage is TRBJ2-5, with 9 bases lining up with TRBD2. Germline V CDR1 and CDR2: LNHNV, YYDKDF (reference sequence). The V segment lost 11 bases and the J segment 1 base; nucleotides outside the gene matches: 11. The CDR3 consists of 15 residues. CDR3 protein: CASRAGGVGQETQYF. The DNA of the CDR3 is TGTGCCTCCCGCGCGGGAGGGGTGGGCCAAGAGACCCAGTACTTC.

The chain links TRBV29-1 to TRBJ2-1; 7 bases are shared with TRBD2. Germline trimming cut 1 base from V and 0 bases from J; bases unmatched to any gene: 9. The V gene's germline CDR1 is SQVTM and CDR2 ANQGSEA. CDR3 length equals 17 residues. The CDR3 bases are TGCAGCGTTGAAGGTGGTCAAGCGGGGAGCTCCTACAATGAGCAGTTCTTC. Translating it yields CSVEGGQAGSSYNEQFF.

The sample holds many counts of this clone. The gene calls are TRBV7-9 and TRBJ2-7; TRBD2 matches at 8 bases. V trimming: 5 bases; J trimming: 6 bases; junction bases outside the gene matches: 6. The CDR3 has 13 amino acids. Germline CDR1 and CDR2: SEHNR and FQNEAQ (reference sequence). The CDR3 DNA is TGTGCCAGCAGCCCCCGGGAGGGTTTCGAGCAGTACTTC. It encodes CASSPREGFEQYF.

The chain combines TRBV19 with TRBJ2-3; D gene uncertain. Trimming took off 5 bases at V and 11 bases at J, with 11 bases between the two ends. This CDR3 is built from 11 residues. CDR1 and CDR2 (germline): LNHDA, SQIVND (reference sequence). In nucleotides, the CDR3 is TGTGCCAGTAGTGGTCCGAGCCAGCAGTATTTT. It yields the protein CASSGPSQQYF.

The J gene is TRBJ2-3, the V gene TRBV19; 9 nucleotides line up with TRBD1. The V and J ends lost 10 bases and 7 bases, in that order; junction bases with no gene match: 9. There are 13 residues in the CDR3. In germline, CDR1 is LNHDA, CDR2 SQIVND (reference sequence). CDR3 bases: TGTGCCACCGGGACAGGGATTTCAAATACGCAGTATTTT. This codes for CATGTGISNTQYF. The full variable domain, its missing parts supplied by reference TRBV19 and TRBJ2-3, is DGGITQSPKYLFRKEGQNVTLSCEQNLNHDAMYWYRQDPGQGLRLIYYSQIVNDFQKGDIAEGYSVSREKKESFPLTVTSAQKNPTAFYLCATGTGISNTQYFGPGTRLTVL.

The chain links TRBV2 to TRBJ1-2; weak D call: TRBD1 (6 bases). Per the germline V gene, CDR1 is SNHLY and CDR2 is FYNNEI. The CDR3 totals 16 residues. V was cut by 5 bases and J by 7 bases, with 23 bases left in between. CDR3 sequence (DNA): TGTGCCAGCAGTAGACGACAGGCAACAAGGTTGGGTGGCTACACCTTC. Protein product: CASSRRQATRLGGYTF.

The chain recombines TRBV5-1 with TRBJ2-3; 11 bases map to TRBD2. This CDR3 contains 15 residues. Germline lookup yields CDR1 SGHRS and CDR2 YFSETQ. The ends lost 4 bases at V and 4 bases at J; junction bases unmatched: 5. The CDR3 is CASSLTTSGADTQYF. The CDR3 DNA sequence: TGCGCCAGCAGCCTGACGACTAGCGGGGCAGATACGCAGTATTTT.

The rearrangement uses TRBV5-1 and TRBJ2-1, with D perhaps TRBD2 (6 bases). V lost 4 bases to trimming and J lost 10 bases, with 12 bases between them. Germline V lookup: CDR1 SGHRS, CDR2 YFSETQ. This CDR3 contains 12 residues. This CDR3 reads CASSPGTWEQFF. CDR3 DNA sequence: TGCGCCAGCAGCCCCGGGACTTGGGAGCAGTTCTTC. Using reference TRBV5-1 and TRBJ2-1 for the parts outside the CDR3, the full variable domain is KAGVTQTPRYLIKTRGQQVTLSCSPISGHRSVSWYQQTPGQGLQFLFEYFSETQRNKGNFPGRFSGRQFSNSRSEMNVSTLELGDSALYLCASSPGTWEQFFGPGTRLTVL.